This T cell receptor (beta chain) was captured in a study of blood T cell repertoires in COVID-19. Per germline, CDR1 MNHNY and CDR2 SVGAGI (reference sequence). V lost 5 bases to trimming and J lost 2 bases, with 12 bases between them. The CDR3 loop spans 15 amino acids. Some clones are missing from TCRdb's copy, which holds only in-frame ones; the method was immunoSEQ multiplex PCR. Of about 260,000 clones listed, around 84% are singletons. This clone was seen just once. The gene calls are TRBV6-6 and TRBJ1-4; D gene ambiguous. Specimen: PBMCs or T cells enriched from blood (not recorded which). The receptor's source is a man aged 30-40 years with acute COVID-19. The CDR3 bases are TGTGCCAGCAGTAAGTCGACGGAGACTAATGAAAAACTGTTTTTT. Translated: CASSKSTETNEKLFF.